Reported below is one TCR beta chain. This entry comes from a study of blood T cell repertoires in COVID-19. Study in general: Sources were T cells, B-cell-depleted T cells, or PBMCs; the material itself was cDNA or gDNA.

As processed by the authors: Reference gene primer amplification yielded estimated nucleated cell counts. Sequenced by immunoSEQ multiplex PCR; TCRdb stores in-frame clones only, minus some. V, J and clone size are those of that table, while D and trimming were read from the DNA. The profile covers some 69,000 clones, with about four fifths appearing a single time and 45% to 60% taken by the ten largest. Material for sequencing was peripheral blood. The source of this sequence is a human donor in a cohort sampled during active COVID-19.

CDR3 sequence (DNA): TGCGCCAGCAGCTTGGTTAGCTCGAGGGGGGAGACCCAGTACTTC. It encodes CASSLVSSRGETQYF. The gene calls are TRBV5-1 and TRBJ2-5, with D possibly being TRBD1 (6 bases). The V end lost 0 bases, the J end lost 5 bases, and 14 bases lay between the germline ends. The CDR3 consists of 15 residues. In germline, CDR1 is SGHRS, CDR2 YFSETQ.